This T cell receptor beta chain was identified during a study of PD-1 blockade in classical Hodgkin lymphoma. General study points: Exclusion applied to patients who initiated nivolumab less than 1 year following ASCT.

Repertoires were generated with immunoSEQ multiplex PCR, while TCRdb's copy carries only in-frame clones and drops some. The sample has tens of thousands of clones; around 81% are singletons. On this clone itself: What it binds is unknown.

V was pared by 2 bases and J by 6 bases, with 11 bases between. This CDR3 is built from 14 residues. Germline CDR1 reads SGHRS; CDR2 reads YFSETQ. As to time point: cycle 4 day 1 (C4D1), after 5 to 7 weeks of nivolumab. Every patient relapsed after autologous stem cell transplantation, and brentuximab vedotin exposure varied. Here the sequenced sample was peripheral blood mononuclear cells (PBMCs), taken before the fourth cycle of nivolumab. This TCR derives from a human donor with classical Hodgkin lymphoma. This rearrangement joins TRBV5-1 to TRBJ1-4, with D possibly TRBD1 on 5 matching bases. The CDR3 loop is CASSLKVGDEKLFF. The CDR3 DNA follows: TGCGCCAGCAGCTTAAAGGTGGGGGATGAAAAACTGTTTTTT.